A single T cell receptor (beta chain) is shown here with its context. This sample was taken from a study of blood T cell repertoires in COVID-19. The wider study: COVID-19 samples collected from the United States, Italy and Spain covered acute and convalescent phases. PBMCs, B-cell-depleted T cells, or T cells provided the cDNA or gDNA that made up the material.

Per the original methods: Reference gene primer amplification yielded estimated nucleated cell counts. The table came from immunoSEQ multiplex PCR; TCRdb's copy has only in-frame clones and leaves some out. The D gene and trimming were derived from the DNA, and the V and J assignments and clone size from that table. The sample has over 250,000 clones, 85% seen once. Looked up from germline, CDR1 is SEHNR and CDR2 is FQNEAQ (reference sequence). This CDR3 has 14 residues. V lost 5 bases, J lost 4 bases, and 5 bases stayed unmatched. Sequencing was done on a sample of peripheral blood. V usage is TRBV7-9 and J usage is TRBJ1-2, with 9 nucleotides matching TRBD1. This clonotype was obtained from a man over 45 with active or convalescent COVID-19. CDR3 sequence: CASSLMTGGYGYTF. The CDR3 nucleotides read TGTGCCAGCAGCCTCATGACAGGGGGCTATGGCTACACCTTC.